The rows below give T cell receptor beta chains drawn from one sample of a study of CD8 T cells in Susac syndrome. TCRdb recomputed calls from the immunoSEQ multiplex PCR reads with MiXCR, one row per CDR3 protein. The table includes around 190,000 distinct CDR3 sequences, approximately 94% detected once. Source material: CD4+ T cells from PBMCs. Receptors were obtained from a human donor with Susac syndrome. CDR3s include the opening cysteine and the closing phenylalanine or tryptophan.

CASSLDRNSPLHF	TRBJ1-6	TRBV11-1
CASSGSGSSYEQYF	TRBJ2-7	TRBV2
CASSPGAGVKPGNTIYF	TRBJ1-3	TRBV6-1
CASSRTSEKTQYF	TRBJ2-5	TRBV6-2/TRBV6-3
CASGSRTGLDSPLHF	TRBJ1-6	TRBV12-5
CASSLVMSQETQYF	TRBJ2-5	TRBV5-1
CASSGRDAGTGELFF	TRBJ2-2	TRBV3-1
CSARDEAGRARDTQYF	TRBJ2-3	TRBV20-1
CASTYGQYSSGNTIYF	TRBJ1-3	TRBV19
CSARGMKSTYEQYF	TRBJ2-7	TRBV20-1
CASSSTNRQGTYEQYF	TRBJ2-7	TRBV11-2
CASSQDLREQYF	TRBJ2-7	TRBV3-1
CATSDQPQGDDYGYTF	TRBJ1-2	TRBV24-1
CAWDRVNTGELFF	TRBJ2-2	TRBV30
CASSPPGLAQETQYF	TRBJ2-5	TRBV3-1
CASSQDPSGQGAYEQYF	TRBJ2-7	TRBV4-3
CASKRGDRGDTEAFF	TRBJ1-1	TRBV9
CASSLIGDTDTQYF	TRBJ2-3	TRBV5-1
CAWNLGETQYF	TRBJ2-5	TRBV30
CASSPQGFSSPLHF	TRBJ1-6	TRBV12-3/TRBV12-4
CASGLSRVRELNTGELFF	TRBJ2-2	TRBV12-5
CAISGDPGSPLHF	TRBJ1-6	TRBV10-3
CASSGGGSEDTQYF	TRBJ2-3	TRBV6-2/TRBV6-3
CASSYQGAHEQFF	TRBJ2-1	TRBV6-5
CATSAGAYQPQHF	TRBJ1-5	TRBV24-1
CASSTLVDTQYF	TRBJ2-3	TRBV28
CASSYSGQGRGTDTQYF	TRBJ2-3	TRBV6-5